These 17 T cell receptor delta chains were sequenced from one sample in a study of γδ T cells in repeated Plasmodium falciparum infection. TCRdb called clones anew from the multiplex PCR reads with CATT. Of over 90,000 delta-chain clones listed, approximately 0.92% are singletons. Bulk repertoires came from Vgamma9/Vdelta2+ or Vdelta2-negative gammadelta T cells flow-sorted from PBMC. The sequenced material came from gamma-delta T cells from blood. The receptors were gathered from a pool of human donors (malaria-infected and uninfected, not separated).

This clone came up a few times. This is likely an artifact of a read error, given a far larger clone one base away. Other DNA sequences in the sample encode the same CDR3. The J gene has no call, while the V gene is TRDV2; the table's D call of TRDD3 was not tested on the DNA. This CDR3 has 16 amino acids. Germline values: CDR1 GEAIGNYY, CDR2 EKD. The CDR3 region is CACDTGLPRGTDKLIF. Written as DNA, the CDR3 is TGTGCCTGTGACACTGGCTTGCCCAGGGGCACCGATAAACTCATCTTC.

Concerning this clone itself: TCRdb's protein for this DNA is that of a much larger clone and differs from the translation at residue 13, likely a read error; the protein shown is the DNA translation. This chain connects TRDV2 to TRDJ1; no clear D gene. In the absence of a J gene in TCRdb, the DNA was matched to germline to assign it here. Germline CDR1 GEAIGNYY, CDR2 EKD. There are 16 residues in the CDR3. In nucleotides, the CDR3 is TGTGCCTGTGACACCGTCGGGGCACCTTACACCGATAGACTCATCTTT. Its protein product is CACDTVGAPYTDRLIF.

On this clone itself: This DNA's translation differs at residue 4 from TCRdb's protein, which comes from a much larger clone; a read error is likely, and the protein shown is translated from the DNA. This chain uses TRDV2 with TRDJ1; 12 bases map to TRDD3. Assignment of the J gene here rests on matching the DNA to germline, because TCRdb gives none. From germline, CDR1 is GEAIGNYY and CDR2 EKD. This CDR3 has 19 residues. DNA for the CDR3: TGTGCCTGTGGCACCGTTCCTGGGGGATACGCGGGAGTACCCGATAAACTCATCTTT. Translation: CACGTVPGGYAGVPDKLIF.

About this clone: A read error likely explains why the TCRdb protein, taken from a much larger clone, differs from this DNA's translation at residue 11; the protein shown is translated from the DNA. This sequence joins TRDV3 and TRDJ1; TRDD2 is a possible D gene (6 bases). TCRdb supplies no J gene; here it was assigned by aligning the nucleotide sequence to germline. CDR1 and CDR2 from the germline V gene are TVYSNPD and GDNSRS (reference sequence). This CDR3 spans 22 amino acids. V gave up 3 bases and J gave up 10 bases, with 48 bases separating them. The CDR3 is CAFNHLLPPSALSNIGGWRLIF. The CDR3 bases are TGTGCCTTCAATCACCTTCTTCCTCCGTCGGCACTCTCAAATATCGGAGGTTGGAGACTCATCTTT.

In its sample, this clone was seen a few times. The likely explanation is a read error, given a far larger clone one base away. The chain links TRDV1 to TRDJ1, with 9 positions matching TRDD2. TCRdb is silent on the J gene; assignment here came from matching the DNA to germline. The length of the CDR3 is 21 residues. The germline V gene encodes CDR1 TSWWSYY and CDR2 QGS. For the CDR3, the DNA is TGTGCTCTGGGGGTCTCGCCTTCCTACGTAGTACTGGCCGAGTACACCGATAAACTCATCTTT. Translated, it gives CALGVSPSYVVLAEYTDKLIF.

This clone has a handful of counts. The protein that TCRdb holds for this DNA derives from a much larger clone and differs from the translated DNA at residue 6, which likely indicates a read error; the protein shown here is translated from the DNA. CDR3 in DNA: TGTGCCTGTGACACCGAGGCGAAGGTGAGGGATAACTCCGATAAACTCATCTTT. The encoded protein is CACDTEAKVRDNSDKLIF. V usage is TRDV2 and J usage is TRDJ1; D is perhaps TRDD3 (6 bases). The J gene is absent in TCRdb and was assigned here via DNA matching to germline. Germline assignment: CDR1 GEAIGNYY and CDR2 EKD. This CDR3 comprises 18 residues. The ends were cut back, 0 bases at V and 3 bases at J, with 22 bases in the middle.

Notes on this clone: This likely traces to a read error, being one base from a far larger clone. The same CDR3 can be traced to other DNA sequences in this sample. The chain is built from TRDV1 and TRDJ1; 9 nucleotides agree with TRDD3. Assignment of the J gene here rests on matching the DNA to germline, because TCRdb gives none. This CDR3 has 18 residues. Germline-derived CDR1 and CDR2 are TSWWSYY and QGS. The V and J ends lost 6 bases and 0 bases, in that order; junction bases with no gene match: 14. The chain's CDR3 is CALGEVIGGIQYTDKLIF. Written as DNA, the CDR3 is TGTGCTCTTGGAGAAGTGATCGGGGGGATACAGTACACCGATAAACTCATCTTT.

This clone was counted between two and nine times. TCRdb lists the protein of a much larger clone for this DNA, which differs at residue 9, so this is likely a read error; the protein given here is translated from the DNA itself. The chain employs TRDV2 and TRDJ1; 7 positions match TRDD3. No J gene was available from TCRdb, and it was assigned here by a germline match of the DNA. Germline CDR1 is GEAIGNYY and CDR2 is EKD. J gave up 0 bases and V 0 bases, and 15 bases lay outside the gene matches. The CDR3 is made up of 19 amino acids. The CDR3 region is CACDTVALEDTHHTDKLIF. DNA for the CDR3: TGTGCCTGTGACACCGTGGCCCTGGAGGATACGCATCACACCGATAAACTCATCTTT.

A few counts support this clone. TCRdb records a much larger clone's protein for this DNA, with a difference at residue 21 that likely arises from a read error; the protein given is the translation of the DNA. The V gene reported is TRDV1; the J gene is uncalled; the D call TRDD3 from the table was never checked on the DNA. CDR1 is TSWWSYY, CDR2 QGS, per germline. This CDR3 spans 22 amino acids. The CDR3 sequence is CALGIRNVRPTLLGDLRGKLTF. In DNA, the CDR3 is TGTGCTCTTGGGATTCGCAACGTCCGTCCTACCTTACTGGGGGACCTAAGAGGTAAACTCACCTTT.

Comments on this clone: The protein held in TCRdb is that of a much larger clone and does not match this DNA's translation at residue 6, likely because of a read error; the protein shown is translated from the DNA. This chain connects TRDV1 to TRDJ1, with D tentatively TRDD3 (6 bases). Trimming took 5 bases from V and 0 from J, leaving 22 bases between them. Germline loops: CDR1 TSWWSYY, CDR2 QGS. The CDR3 loop spans 18 amino acids. The CDR3 DNA reads TGTGCTCTTGGGATACCCCTAGGCCTGGGGACCCACACCGATAAACTCATCTTT. Protein product: CALGIPLGLGTHTDKLIF.

A note on this clone: The protein TCRdb lists belongs to a much larger clone and differs from this DNA's translation at residue 8, which points to a read error; the protein shown is made from the DNA. The chain recombines TRDV2 with TRDJ1; D is perhaps TRDD3 (5 bases). No J gene is reported in TCRdb; it was inferred here by comparing the DNA with germline. Trimming removed 3 bases at V and 0 bases at J, with 19 bases between. From germline, CDR1 is GEAIGNYY and CDR2 EKD. The CDR3 totals 17 residues. The chain's CDR3 is CACDGVGTNPYTDKLIF. DNA of the CDR3: TGTGCCTGTGACGGAGTGGGGACGAACCCGTACACCGATAAACTCATCTTT.

This clone is termed medium-sized. This CDR3 is also generated by other DNA sequences in the sample. The chain recombines TRDV2 with TRDJ1; TRDD3 matches 11 bases. The germline V gene encodes CDR1 GEAIGNYY and CDR2 EKD. This CDR3 contains 19 residues. After removal of 0 bases from V and 0 bases from J, the junction contained 11 bases not matched to a gene. The CDR3 coding sequence is TGTGCCTGTGACACCCTCGTACTGGGGGATAGGGGAGACACCGATAAACTCATCTTT. It translates to CACDTLVLGDRGDTDKLIF.

This clone was counted only a few times. This likely reflects a read error, since a far larger clone is one base away. Other nucleotide sequences in the sample specify the same CDR3. V gene TRDV1 combines with J gene TRDJ1; 11 bases are shared with TRDD3. Assignment of the J gene here rests on matching the DNA to germline, because TCRdb gives none. This CDR3 has 18 amino acids. The ends lost 3 bases at V and 0 bases at J; junction bases unmatched: 9. Looked up from germline, CDR1 is TSWWSYY and CDR2 is QGS. The CDR3 DNA sequence: TGTGCTCTTGGGGAGGTGGCTCTGGGGGATACCGACACCGATAAACTCATCTTT. Translated: CALGEVALGDTDTDKLIF.

In this sample, this clone turned up a few times. A far larger clone differs by one base, so this is likely a read error. The sample contains more than one DNA sequence encoding this CDR3. The chain carries TRDV2 and TRDJ1; 9 bases are shared with TRDD3. TCRdb gives no J gene; it was assigned here by matching the DNA to germline. CDR1 and CDR2 from the germline V gene are GEAIGNYY and EKD. The CDR3 contains 18 residues. In nucleotides, the CDR3 is TGCGCCTGTGACACCCGGGGGATACCCACCTACCACACCGATAAACTCATCTTT. It translates to CACDTRGIPTYHTDKLIF.

This clone was found a few times. This DNA's translation differs at residue 15 from TCRdb's protein, which comes from a much larger clone; a read error is likely, and the protein shown is translated from the DNA. The chain combines TRDV1 with TRDJ1; TRDD3 aligns across 7 bases. Germline loops: CDR1 TSWWSYY, CDR2 QGS. The CDR3 has 16 amino acids. The CDR3 DNA is TGTGCTCTTGGGCACAATGAAGGCTGGGGGGTTAGGGAACTCACCTTT. Amino acids: CALGHNEGWGVRELTF.

Remarks on this clone: Only one base separates this from a far larger clonotype, so it likely reflects a read error. Other DNA sequences of this sample code for an identical CDR3. The J gene is TRDJ1, the V gene TRDV2; 9 positions agree with TRDD3. The J gene, left out of TCRdb, was set here by checking the DNA against germline. This CDR3 is 19 amino acids long. The V gene end was trimmed by 0 bases and the J gene end by 2 bases; junction bases not matched to a gene: 15. From germline, CDR1 is GEAIGNYY and CDR2 EKD. The CDR3 sequence: CACDTVGGYSVGITDKLIF. The CDR3 bases are TGTGCCTGTGACACCGTTGGGGGATATAGTGTGGGTATAACCGATAAACTCATCTTT.

Turning to this clone: TCRdb assigns this DNA the protein of a much larger clone, which departs from its translation at residue 3; this likely reflects a read error, and the protein shown comes from translating the DNA. The V gene is TRDV2, the J gene TRDJ1, with 9 nucleotides matching TRDD3. TCRdb carries no J gene annotation; the J gene was assigned here by matching the DNA with germline. Germline V gene lookup returns CDR1 GEAIGNYY and CDR2 EKD. Trimming at V came to 9 bases and at J to 0 bases, leaving 13 bases not matched to a gene. This CDR3 has 16 residues. The DNA of the CDR3 is TGTGCCGGTGTCAGTACTGGGGGAGCGTACACCGATAAACTCATCTTT. Amino acid sequence: CAGVSTGGAYTDKLIF.